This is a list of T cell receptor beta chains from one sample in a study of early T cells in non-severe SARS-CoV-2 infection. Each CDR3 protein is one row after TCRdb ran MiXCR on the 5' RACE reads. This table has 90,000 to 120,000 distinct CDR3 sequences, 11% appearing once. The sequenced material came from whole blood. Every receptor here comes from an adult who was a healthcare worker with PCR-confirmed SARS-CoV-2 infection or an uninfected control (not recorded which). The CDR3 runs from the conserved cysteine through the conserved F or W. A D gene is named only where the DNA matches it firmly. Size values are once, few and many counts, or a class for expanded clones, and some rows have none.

CASSFFETQYF,TGTGCCAGCAGTTTCTTTGAGACCCAGTACTTC,TRBJ2-5,TRBV28,-,-
CASSQRTGKETQYF,TGTGCCAGCAGCCAAAGGACGGGAAAAGAGACCCAGTACTTC,TRBJ2-5,TRBV3-1,-,-
CASSPGTDGEQYF,TGTGCCAGCAGTCCTGGGACAGACGGCGAGCAGTACTTC,TRBJ2-7,TRBV5-5,TRBD1,-
CASSDGPEGRNEQFF,TGTGCCAGCAGTGACGGCCCAGAAGGCCGCAATGAGCAGTTCTTC,TRBJ2-1,TRBV6-4,-,many
CASRSGLPETQYF,TGTGCCAGCAGATCGGGGCTCCCGGAGACCCAGTACTTC,TRBJ2-5,TRBV28,-,-
CASSGGSSPLHF,TGTGCCAGCAGCGGAGGGTCCTCACCCCTCCACTTT,TRBJ1-6,TRBV2,-,few
CASSGTSAHNEQFF,TGTGCCAGCAGCGGGACTAGCGCCCACAATGAGCAGTTCTTC,TRBJ2-1,TRBV12-3/TRBV12-4,TRBD2,many
CASRGLAEGGSTDTQYF,TGTGCCAGCAGGGGACTAGCGGAGGGGGGTTCCACAGATACGCAGTATTTT,TRBJ2-3,TRBV12-3/TRBV12-4,TRBD2,many
CASSRTANSYYNEQFF,TGTGCCAGCAGTCGGACGGCCAATTCGTACTACAATGAGCAGTTCTTC,TRBJ2-1,TRBV7-6,-,many
CAWSVGREDTGELFF,TGTGCCTGGAGTGTTGGGCGGGAGGACACCGGGGAGCTGTTTTTT,TRBJ2-2,TRBV30,TRBD2,many
CSAYGTGNSPLHF,TGCAGTGCTTATGGGACAGGGAATTCACCCCTCCACTTT,TRBJ1-6,TRBV20-1,TRBD1,-
CASSDLSLPTSNEQFF,TGTGCCAGCAGTGATCTTAGTTTGCCCACCTCGAATGAGCAGTTCTTC,TRBJ2-1,TRBV2,-,few
CASLGFPGTGDYGYTF,TGTGCCAGCTTAGGTTTCCCCGGGACAGGAGACTATGGCTACACCTTC,TRBJ1-2,TRBV28,TRBD1,many
CSARPRRAEAFF,TGCAGTGCTAGACCCCGACGGGCTGAAGCTTTCTTT,TRBJ1-1,TRBV20-1,-,many
CASSQTSGRSYEQYF,TGTGCCAGCAGTCAGACTAGCGGGAGGTCCTACGAGCAGTACTTC,TRBJ2-7,TRBV28,TRBD2,-
CASRLAGNNEQFF,TGTGCCAGCAGACTAGCGGGTAACAATGAGCAGTTCTTC,TRBJ2-1,TRBV3-1,TRBD2,many
CASSLVGSGSEETQYF,TGCGCCAGCAGCTTGGTGGGTAGCGGGAGTGAGGAGACCCAGTACTTC,TRBJ2-5,TRBV5-1,TRBD2,-
CASSSELTSTDTQYF,TGTGCCAGCAGCTCAGAGTTGACTAGCACAGATACGCAGTATTTT,TRBJ2-3,TRBV5-4,-,many
CASSLVEDTGELFF,TGTGCCAGCAGCTTAGTCGAGGACACCGGGGAGCTGTTTTTT,TRBJ2-2,TRBV5-5,-,many
CASSPGLLVAEQYF,TGTGCCAGCAGCCCCGGACTACTGGTTGCAGAGCAGTACTTC,TRBJ2-7,TRBV9,-,many
CASSEDVNTEAFF,TGTGCCAGCAGCGAGGACGTGAACACTGAAGCTTTCTTT,TRBJ1-1,TRBV7-3,-,many
CASSLYLAGTDTQYF,TGTGCCAGCAGCTTATACCTAGCGGGGACAGATACGCAGTATTTT,TRBJ2-3,TRBV7-2,TRBD2,few